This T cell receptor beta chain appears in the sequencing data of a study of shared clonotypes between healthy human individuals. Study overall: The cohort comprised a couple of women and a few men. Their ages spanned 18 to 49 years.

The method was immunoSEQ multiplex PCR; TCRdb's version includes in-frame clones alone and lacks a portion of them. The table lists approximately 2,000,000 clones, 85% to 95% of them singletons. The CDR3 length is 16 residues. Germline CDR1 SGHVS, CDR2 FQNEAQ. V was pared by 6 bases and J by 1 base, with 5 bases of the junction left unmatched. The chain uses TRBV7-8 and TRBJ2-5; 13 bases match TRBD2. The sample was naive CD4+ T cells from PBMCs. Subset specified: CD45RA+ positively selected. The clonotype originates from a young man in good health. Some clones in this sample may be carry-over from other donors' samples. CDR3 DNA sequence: TGTGCCAGCAGTTACGGACTAGCGGGAGCCCAAGAGACCCAGTACTTC. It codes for CASSYGLAGAQETQYF.